Listed here are 3 T cell receptor beta chains from one sample, sequenced in a study of brain T cells in children with intractable seizures. This table comes from immunoSEQ multiplex PCR, and its TCRdb copy is limited to in-frame clones, with some not included. The table includes tens of thousands of clones, approximately 94% detected once. Material: peripheral blood, obtained at surgery. The receptors stem from a boy aged 5 to 17 with focal cortical dysplasia and intractable seizures.

The chain has TRBV7-9 and TRBJ2-1, with 7 bases lining up with TRBD1. Germline CDR1 SEHNR, CDR2 FQNEAQ (reference sequence). CDR3 length equals 14 residues. V was pared by 5 bases and J by 3 bases, with 4 bases of the junction left unmatched. In nucleotides, the CDR3 is TGTGCCAGCAGCGCCCGGGACAGCTACAATGAGCAGTTCTTC. Protein product: CASSARDSYNEQFF.

This chain connects TRBV3-1 (or the pseudogene TRBV3-2) to TRBJ1-2, with 10 bases fitting TRBD1. The J segment lost 7 bases and the V segment lost 4 bases, leaving 3 bases of the junction unmatched. Germline V gene data show CDR1 as LGHDT and CDR2 as YNNKEL (reference sequence). The CDR3 has 13 residues. CDR3 sequence: CASSRQGAGGYTF. In DNA, the CDR3 is TGTGCCAGCAGCCGACAGGGGGCAGGTGGCTACACCTTC.

The CDR3 DNA is TGTGCCAGCAGTTACTCCAGACAGGACATTCAGTACTTC. It is translated as CASSYSRQDIQYF. The rearrangement links TRBV6-6 to TRBJ2-4; D is possibly TRBD1 (6 bases). Germline CDR1 MNHNY, CDR2 SVGAGI (reference sequence). The CDR3 covers 13 residues. Trimming left V 0 bases short and J 8 bases short, with 8 bases between.